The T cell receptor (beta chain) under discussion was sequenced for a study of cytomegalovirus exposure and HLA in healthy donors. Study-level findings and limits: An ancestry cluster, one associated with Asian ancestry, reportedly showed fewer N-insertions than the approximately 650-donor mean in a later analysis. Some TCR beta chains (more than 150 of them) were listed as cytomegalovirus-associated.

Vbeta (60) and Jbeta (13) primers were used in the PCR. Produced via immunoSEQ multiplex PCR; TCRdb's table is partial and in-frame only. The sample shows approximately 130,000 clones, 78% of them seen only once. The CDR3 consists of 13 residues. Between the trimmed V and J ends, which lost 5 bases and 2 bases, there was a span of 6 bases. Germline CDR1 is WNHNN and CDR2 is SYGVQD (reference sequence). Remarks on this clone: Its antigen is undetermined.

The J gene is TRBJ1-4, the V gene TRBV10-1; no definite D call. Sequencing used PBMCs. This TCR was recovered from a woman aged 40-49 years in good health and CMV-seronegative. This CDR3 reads CASSRRTNEKLFF. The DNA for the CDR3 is TGCGCCAGCAGTCGGAGGACTAATGAAAAACTGTTTTTT.